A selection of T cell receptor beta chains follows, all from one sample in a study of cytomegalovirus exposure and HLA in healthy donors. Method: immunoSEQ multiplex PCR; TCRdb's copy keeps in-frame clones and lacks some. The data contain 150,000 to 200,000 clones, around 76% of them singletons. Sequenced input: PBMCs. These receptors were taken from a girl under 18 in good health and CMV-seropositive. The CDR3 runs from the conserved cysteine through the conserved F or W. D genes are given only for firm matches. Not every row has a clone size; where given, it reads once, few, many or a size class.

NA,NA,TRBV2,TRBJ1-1,TGTGCCAGCAGAGAGCGCAGAGGGGGGGTAACTGAAGCTTTCTTT,CASRERRGGVTEAFF
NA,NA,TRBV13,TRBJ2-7,TGTGCCAGCAGCTGGGGCGGGGCCTACGAGCAGTACTTC,CASSWGGAYEQYF
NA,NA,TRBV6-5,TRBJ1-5,TGTGCCAGCAGTTCCTCTAGTCCCCTCCAGCCCCAGCATTTT,CASSSSSPLQPQHF
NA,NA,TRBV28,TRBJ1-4,TGTGCCAGCAGCGACTCCGGAGTCAGCAATGAAAAACTGTTTTTT,CASSDSGVSNEKLFF
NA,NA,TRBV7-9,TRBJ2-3,TGTGCCAGCAGCCCAGATTTTAGCGGCACAGATACGCAGTATTTT,CASSPDFSGTDTQYF
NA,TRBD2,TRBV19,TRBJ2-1,TGTGCCAGTAGTATGGACGGGACTAGCGGCTACAATGAGCAGTTCTTC,CASSMDGTSGYNEQFF
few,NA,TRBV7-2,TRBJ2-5,TGTGCCAGCAGCCACGGACAGTGGGGTGGGGAGACCCAGTACTTC,CASSHGQWGGETQYF
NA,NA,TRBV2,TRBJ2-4,TGTGCCAGCAGCCGTATCCTGGGGGAGGCCGGGCTAGCCAAAAACATTCAGTACTTC,CASSRILGEAGLAKNIQYF
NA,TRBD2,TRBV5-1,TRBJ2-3,TGCGCCAGCAGCTACTCTAGCGGGGCTAGCACAGATACGCAGTATTTT,CASSYSSGASTDTQYF
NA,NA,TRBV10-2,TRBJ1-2,TGCGCCAGCAGTGAAAATGGGCGGGGATATGGCTACACCTTC,CASSENGRGYGYTF
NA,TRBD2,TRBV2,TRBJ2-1,TGTGCCGAGGGGACTAGCGGGAGAGGGGAGCAGTTCTTC,CAEGTSGRGEQFF
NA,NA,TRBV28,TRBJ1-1,TGTGCCAGCAGCCGTGAGGCAGGGAGGTTTAGGAACACTGAAGCTTTCTTT,CASSREAGRFRNTEAFF
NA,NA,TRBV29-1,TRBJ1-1,TGCAGCGTTGAAGGGTCGGGGGGCACTGAAGCTTTCTTT,CSVEGSGGTEAFF
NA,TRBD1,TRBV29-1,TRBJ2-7,TGCAGCGTGCAAACAGGGGGGACCTACGAGCAGTACTTC,CSVQTGGTYEQYF
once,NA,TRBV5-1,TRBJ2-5,TGCGCCAGCAGCTTGGGATGGGAGCTGGAGACCCAGTACTTC,CASSLGWELETQYF
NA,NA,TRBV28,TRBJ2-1,TGTGCCAGCGGCCTGACAGGAGACTTCTCCTACAATGAGCAGTTCTTC,CASGLTGDFSYNEQFF
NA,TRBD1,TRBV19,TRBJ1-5,TGTGCCAGTAGTTTGACAGGGGGGCGCAATCAGCCCCAGCATTTT,CASSLTGGRNQPQHF